Below, 3 T cell receptor beta chains from the same sample are listed, as sequenced in a study of early T cells in non-severe SARS-CoV-2 infection. TCRdb ran MiXCR on the 5' RACE reads and lists one entry per CDR3 protein. The sample lists fewer than 85,000 distinct CDR3 sequences, about 14% seen once, with around 3.6% in the top ten. The sequences come from whole blood, collected at baseline. All receptors derive from an adult who was a healthcare worker with PCR-confirmed SARS-CoV-2 infection or an uninfected control (not recorded which).

V gene TRBV11-3 combines with J gene TRBJ2-1; D might be TRBD2 (6 bases). CDR3 length: 13 residues. V was trimmed by 5 bases and J by 4 bases, leaving 9 bases between them. Germline V lookup: CDR1 SGHNT, CDR2 YENEEA. This CDR3 reads CASSPGVYNEQFF. The DNA for the CDR3 is TGTGCCAGCAGCCCGGGAGTTTACAATGAGCAGTTCTTC.

The rearrangement uses TRBV4-1 and TRBJ2-2; unclear D gene. V gave up 0 bases and J gave up 9 bases, with 23 bases separating them. This CDR3 comprises 18 residues. Per germline, CDR1 MGHRA and CDR2 YSYEKL. CDR3 nucleotide sequence: TGCGCCAGCAGCCAAGATCAGGCTGGGTCACCGGTTTCTCGGGAGCTGTTTTTT. Amino acid sequence: CASSQDQAGSPVSRELFF.

Points on this clonotype: Being one base from a much bigger clone, this may be a read error. The chain uses TRBV12-3 or TRBV12-4 and TRBJ2-1; 8 bases map to TRBD1. The CDR3 runs to 14 residues. The CDR3 is CVSNSGGAYNEQFF. Written as DNA, the CDR3 is TGTGTCAGCAATTCAGGGGGCGCGTACAATGAGCAGTTCTTC.